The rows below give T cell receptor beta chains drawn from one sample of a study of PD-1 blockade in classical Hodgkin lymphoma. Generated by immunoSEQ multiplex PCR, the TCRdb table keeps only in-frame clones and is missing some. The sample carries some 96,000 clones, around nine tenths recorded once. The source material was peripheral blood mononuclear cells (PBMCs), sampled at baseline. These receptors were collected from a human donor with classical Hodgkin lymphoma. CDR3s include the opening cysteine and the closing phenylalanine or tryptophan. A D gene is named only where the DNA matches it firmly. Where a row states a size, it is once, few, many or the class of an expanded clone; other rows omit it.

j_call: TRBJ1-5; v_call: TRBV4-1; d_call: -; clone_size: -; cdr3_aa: CASSQEGGGASEPQHF; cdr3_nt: TGCGCCAGCAGCCAAGAGGGAGGGGGGGCCTCTGAGCCCCAGCATTTT
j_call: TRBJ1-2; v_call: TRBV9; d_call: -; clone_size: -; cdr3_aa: CASSVATGGEGYTF; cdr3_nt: TGTGCCAGCAGCGTAGCTACGGGAGGCGAGGGCTACACCTTC
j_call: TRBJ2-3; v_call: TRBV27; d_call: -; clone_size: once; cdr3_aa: CASSLGSTKRTDTQYF; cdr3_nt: TGTGCCAGCAGTCTCGGATCCACCAAGCGCACAGATACGCAGTATTTT
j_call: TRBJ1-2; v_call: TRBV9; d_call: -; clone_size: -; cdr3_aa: CASSGRPAYGYTF; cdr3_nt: TGTGCCAGCAGCGGGAGGCCGGCCTATGGCTACACCTTC
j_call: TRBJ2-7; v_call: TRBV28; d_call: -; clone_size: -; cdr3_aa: CASSFPVGGYYEQYF; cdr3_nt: TGTGCCAGCAGTTTCCCGGTGGGGGGTTACTACGAGCAGTACTTC
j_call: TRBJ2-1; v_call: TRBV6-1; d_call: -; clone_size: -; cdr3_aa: CASSEVVYGEQFF; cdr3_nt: TGTGCCAGCAGTGAAGTGGTCTACGGTGAGCAGTTCTTC
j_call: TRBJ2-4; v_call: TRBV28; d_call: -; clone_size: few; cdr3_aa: CASSPVPGPAKNIQYF; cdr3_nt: TGTGCCAGCAGCCCGGTCCCGGGGCCAGCCAAAAACATTCAGTACTTC
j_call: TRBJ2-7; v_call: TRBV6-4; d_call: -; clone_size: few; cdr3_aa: CASSDGFVWGRKYEQYF; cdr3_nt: TGTGCCAGCAGTGACGGTTTTGTGTGGGGGCGCAAGTACGAGCAGTACTTC
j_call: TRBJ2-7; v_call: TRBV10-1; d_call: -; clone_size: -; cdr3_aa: CASSEGQFPTYEQYF; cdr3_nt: TGCGCCAGCAGTGAGGGGCAGTTTCCTACCTACGAGCAGTACTTC
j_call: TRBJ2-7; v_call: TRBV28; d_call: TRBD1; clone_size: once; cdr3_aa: CASRMTGQPYEQYF; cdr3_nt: TGTGCCAGCAGGATGACAGGGCAACCCTACGAGCAGTACTTC
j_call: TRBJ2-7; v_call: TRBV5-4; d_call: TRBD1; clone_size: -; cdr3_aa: CATLGTDYEQYF; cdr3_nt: TGTGCCACCCTCGGGACAGACTACGAGCAGTACTTC
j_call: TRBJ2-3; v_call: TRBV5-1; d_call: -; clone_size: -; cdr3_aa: CASSSDKGTADTQYF; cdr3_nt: TGCGCCAGCAGCTCGGACAAAGGGACGGCAGATACGCAGTATTTT
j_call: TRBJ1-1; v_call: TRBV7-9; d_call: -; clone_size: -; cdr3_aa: CASSYSNTEAFF; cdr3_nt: TGTGCCAGCAGCTATTCAAACACTGAAGCTTTCTTT
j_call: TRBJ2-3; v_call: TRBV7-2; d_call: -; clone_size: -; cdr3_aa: CASSFRRGDLDTQYF; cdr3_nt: TGTGCCAGCAGCTTCCGCCGCGGCGATCTAGATACGCAGTATTTT
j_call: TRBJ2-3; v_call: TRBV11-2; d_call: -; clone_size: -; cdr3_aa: CASSSLAGPDTQYF; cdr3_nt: TGTGCCAGCAGCTCCCTAGCTGGGCCAGATACGCAGTATTTT
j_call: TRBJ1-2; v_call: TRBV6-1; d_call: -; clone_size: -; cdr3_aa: CASSGLRDPRTDGYTF; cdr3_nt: TGTGCCAGCAGTGGGCTGCGGGACCCTCGTACGGATGGCTACACCTTC